Listed here are 14 T cell receptor beta chains from one sample, sequenced in a study of T cell responses to AZD1222 COVID-19 vaccine. Generated by immunoSEQ multiplex PCR, the TCRdb table keeps only in-frame clones and is missing some. The table shows some 150,000 clones, with 70% to 90% occurring only once. Source: peripheral blood, taken on day 0 of AZD1222 vaccination. The source is an adult in good health.

J is TRBJ2-1 and V is TRBV14; 12 nucleotides match TRBD2. With 2 bases clipped from V and 0 bases from J, the junction kept 11 bases outside the gene matches. This CDR3 has 20 residues. CDR1 and CDR2 from the germline V gene are SGHDN and FVKESK. The CDR3 coding sequence is TGTGCCAGCAGCCAAACGACTAGCGGGAGCGGTCTTAGCTCCTACAATGAGCAGTTCTTC. It encodes CASSQTTSGSGLSSYNEQFF.

The chain recombines TRBV7-9 with TRBJ2-1; maybe TRBD1 (6 bases). CDR1 is SEHNR and CDR2 is FQNEAQ in the germline V gene (reference sequence). The germline V and J ends were trimmed by 7 bases and 12 bases, with 16 bases remaining between them. CDR3 length: 12 amino acids. CDR3 sequence reads: CASTTGHDWQFF. CDR3 sequence (DNA): TGTGCCAGCACAACGGGACATGATTGGCAGTTCTTC.

The V gene is TRBV7-2, the J gene TRBJ2-3; tentative D call: TRBD1 (5 bases). The CDR3 spans 15 residues. The germline gives CDR1 SGHTA, CDR2 FQGNSA. V was shortened by 4 bases and J by 6 bases, with 17 bases between the two germline ends. CDR3 DNA: TGTGCCAGCAGCTCTGAAGGGGCGGCGAGGGATACGCAGTATTTT. Translation: CASSSEGAARDTQYF.

The V gene is TRBV2, the J gene TRBJ2-7; TRBD2 matches at 12 bases. V gave up 6 bases and J gave up 6 bases; unmatched junction bases: 3. The CDR3 covers 13 residues. Germline CDR1 SNHLY, CDR2 FYNNEI. Written as DNA, the CDR3 is TGTGCCAGCAGACTAGCGGGAGGAAGCGAGCAGTACTTC. Translated, it gives CASRLAGGSEQYF.

CDR3 loop: CASSGTGARQETQYF. For the CDR3, the DNA is TGTGCCAGCAGCGGGACAGGGGCCCGACAAGAGACCCAGTACTTC. The J gene is TRBJ2-5, the V gene TRBV28, with 10 bases that match TRBD1. This CDR3 has 15 amino acids. Germline V lookup: CDR1 MDHEN, CDR2 SYDVKM. The J segment lost 2 bases and the V segment lost 6 bases, leaving 6 bases of the junction unmatched.

The chain is built from TRBV6-5 and TRBJ1-5, with a tentative D call TRBD1 (5 bases). The CDR3 consists of 15 residues. V gave up 7 bases and J gave up 2 bases, with 15 bases separating them. Germline CDR1 MNHEY, CDR2 SVGAGI. In DNA, the CDR3 is TGTGCCAGCACCTCGGACATAGGCGGCAATCAGCCCCAGCATTTT. Encoded protein: CASTSDIGGNQPQHF.

The rearrangement joins TRBV10-2 to TRBJ1-1; 9 nucleotides line up with TRBD1. Losses at the gene ends were 6 bases for V and 11 bases for J; bases not matched to a gene: 4. From germline, CDR1 is WSHSY and CDR2 SAAADI. The CDR3 has 11 residues. The CDR3 reads CASRDRGSAFF. The CDR3 DNA is TGCGCCAGCAGGGACAGGGGATCGGCTTTCTTT.

The chain carries TRBV7-9 and TRBJ2-1, with a possible D match to TRBD1 (5 bases). The V gene's germline CDR1 is SEHNR and CDR2 FQNEAQ (reference sequence). Trimming removed 2 bases from V and 7 bases from J, with 9 bases in between. The CDR3 consists of 13 residues. CDR3 DNA: TGTGCCAGCAGCTTACAGGGTCTGAATGAGCAGTTCTTC. Residues: CASSLQGLNEQFF.

In DNA, the CDR3 is TGTGCCAGCAGCTCTTCGGGGGGTGTCACGAATTCACCCCTCCACTTT. It codes for CASSSSGGVTNSPLHF. The chain carries TRBV5-6 and TRBJ1-6; possible D gene TRBD1, 5 bases. CDR1 is SGHDT and CDR2 is YYEEEE in the germline V gene. V was clipped by 3 bases and J by 7 bases, with 17 bases between them. This CDR3 has 16 amino acids.

The gene calls are TRBV7-2 and TRBJ2-3; no clear D. This CDR3 is built from 13 residues. Trimming pared 6 bases from V and 0 bases from J, leaving 7 bases between. Germline CDR1 and CDR2: SGHTA and FQGNSA. Written as DNA, the CDR3 is TGTGCCAGCAGAGCCGGCAGCACAGATACGCAGTATTTT. Its protein product is CASRAGSTDTQYF.

The chain joins TRBV4-3 to TRBJ1-1; no reliable D call. V lost 0 bases, J lost 4 bases, and 6 bases lay in between. The germline gives CDR1 LGHNA, CDR2 YSLEER. The CDR3 runs to 13 residues. In nucleotides, the CDR3 is TGCGCCAGCAGCCAAGAGGGTGGCACTGAAGCTTTCTTT. It codes for CASSQEGGTEAFF.

The chain links TRBV6-2 or TRBV6-3 to TRBJ1-1, with 7 bases fitting TRBD1. The CDR3 extends over 18 amino acids. V trimming: 5 bases; J trimming: 1 base; junction bases outside the gene matches: 16. From germline, CDR1 is MNHEY and CDR2 SVGEGT. The CDR3 nucleotides read TGTGCCAGCAGTCGCCTGACAGGGATCCATATTTCGAACACTGAAGCTTTCTTT. Protein product: CASSRLTGIHISNTEAFF.

This clone was detected only a few times. The CDR3 spells CASSRDRVREQYF. The CDR3 DNA sequence: TGTGCCAGCAGCCGGGACAGGGTTCGCGAGCAGTACTTC. V gene TRBV7-8 combines with J gene TRBJ2-7; 9 bases align to TRBD1. From germline, CDR1 is SGHVS and CDR2 FQNEAQ. The V gene end was trimmed by 5 bases and the J gene end by 6 bases; junction bases not matched to a gene: 5. This CDR3 has 13 amino acids.

This clone was seen only once. This sequence joins TRBV28 and TRBJ1-2; D is possibly TRBD1 (6 bases). V lost 7 bases to trimming and J lost 5 bases, with 23 bases between them. CDR1 and CDR2 (germline): MDHEN, SYDVKM. The CDR3 loop spans 16 amino acids. The CDR3 nucleotides are TGTGCCAGCACCCCACCCCCTTACAGGGAAGGGTATGGCTACACCTTC. Translated: CASTPPPYREGYGYTF.